Reported below is one T cell receptor beta chain. The CDR3 contains 16 residues. Trimming removed 0 bases from V and 5 bases from J, with 14 bases in between. Germline CDR1 and CDR2: SGHRS and YFSETQ. The data derive from a study of neoadjuvant nivolumab and ipilimumab in lung cancer. Generated by immunoSEQ multiplex PCR, the TCRdb table keeps only in-frame clones and is missing some. In the table there are a few thousand clones, less than 85% of which are singletons. The specimen comprised tumor tissue, sampled after neoadjuvant nivolumab, alone or with ipilimumab, at or shortly before surgery. The chain employs TRBV5-1 and TRBJ1-4, with D perhaps TRBD1 (6 bases). This sequence was found in an adult with non-small cell lung cancer. The CDR3 here is CASSLGGHISNEKLFF. The CDR3 region has the DNA TGCGCCAGCAGCTTGGGGGGACATATCTCGAATGAAAAACTGTTTTTT.